This is a list of T cell receptor beta chains from one sample in a study of blood T cell repertoires in COVID-19. Using immunoSEQ multiplex PCR, the repertoire was profiled, and TCRdb retains in-frame clones only, with some absent. Found here are roughly 260,000 clones, roughly 86% of them singletons; the top ten hold 11%. Sequencing was carried out using peripheral blood. These receptors were obtained from a woman aged 25 to 39 with COVID-19, enrolled during active disease. Each CDR3 is given with its conserved first and last residue. Fields, in order: CDR3 length, clone size, V gene, D gene, J gene, CDR3 protein, CDR3 DNA. D genes are given only for firm matches. Rows may omit the clone size; those that give it use once, few, many or a size class.

CDR3 length: 14
clone size: .
V gene: TRBV27
D gene: .
J gene: TRBJ1-5
CDR3 protein: CASREGVSNQPQHF
CDR3 DNA: TGTGCCAGCAGGGAAGGGGTTAGCAATCAGCCCCAGCATTTT

CDR3 length: 16
clone size: .
V gene: TRBV5-4
D gene: .
J gene: TRBJ1-2
CDR3 protein: CASWLSPRGSNYGYTF
CDR3 DNA: TGTGCCAGCTGGCTTTCTCCCAGGGGCAGTAACTATGGCTACACCTTC

CDR3 length: 18
clone size: .
V gene: TRBV3-1/TRBV3-2
D gene: .
J gene: TRBJ2-2
CDR3 protein: CASSQDAEQVENTGELFF
CDR3 DNA: TGTGCCAGCAGCCAAGATGCCGAGCAGGTCGAGAACACCGGGGAGCTGTTTTTT

CDR3 length: 14
clone size: .
V gene: TRBV19
D gene: .
J gene: TRBJ1-2
CDR3 protein: CASSQQASGYGYTF
CDR3 DNA: TGTGCCAGTAGTCAACAGGCTTCTGGCTATGGCTACACCTTC

CDR3 length: 16
clone size: .
V gene: TRBV6-4
D gene: TRBD2
J gene: TRBJ2-7
CDR3 protein: CASSNEAGAFPYEQYF
CDR3 DNA: TGTGCCAGCAGTAACGAAGCGGGAGCCTTCCCCTACGAGCAGTACTTC

CDR3 length: 14
clone size: .
V gene: TRBV2
D gene: TRBD1
J gene: TRBJ2-5
CDR3 protein: CASSLEQGTETQYF
CDR3 DNA: TGTGCCAGCAGCCTGGAACAGGGGACAGAGACCCAGTACTTC

CDR3 length: 18
clone size: .
V gene: TRBV3-1/TRBV3-2
D gene: TRBD2
J gene: TRBJ2-2
CDR3 protein: CASSQDPQLAGVPGELFF
CDR3 DNA: TGTGCCAGCAGCCAAGATCCCCAACTAGCGGGAGTGCCCGGGGAGCTGTTTTTT

CDR3 length: 15
clone size: .
V gene: TRBV19
D gene: TRBD2
J gene: TRBJ2-1
CDR3 protein: CASSPGLAGANEQFF
CDR3 DNA: TGTGCCAGTAGTCCAGGACTAGCGGGAGCAAATGAGCAGTTCTTC

CDR3 length: 15
clone size: .
V gene: TRBV28
D gene: TRBD1
J gene: TRBJ2-1
CDR3 protein: CASSWTGGFYNEQFF
CDR3 DNA: TGTGCCAGCAGTTGGACAGGAGGATTCTACAATGAGCAGTTCTTC

CDR3 length: 15
clone size: .
V gene: TRBV30
D gene: .
J gene: TRBJ1-1
CDR3 protein: CAWSAVTQGLAEAFF
CDR3 DNA: TGTGCCTGGAGTGCCGTTACACAGGGATTAGCTGAAGCTTTCTTT

CDR3 length: 16
clone size: .
V gene: TRBV9
D gene: TRBD1
J gene: TRBJ2-1
CDR3 protein: CASSSPRQGTYNEQFF
CDR3 DNA: TGTGCCAGCAGCTCTCCACGACAGGGGACCTACAATGAGCAGTTCTTC

CDR3 length: 13
clone size: .
V gene: TRBV29-1
D gene: TRBD1
J gene: TRBJ1-2
CDR3 protein: CSVEQGGRRGYTF
CDR3 DNA: TGCAGCGTTGAACAAGGGGGCAGACGAGGCTACACCTTC

CDR3 length: 16
clone size: .
V gene: TRBV27
D gene: TRBD1
J gene: TRBJ2-5
CDR3 protein: CASRKIGQGARETQYF
CDR3 DNA: TGTGCCAGCCGAAAGATCGGACAGGGGGCGCGAGAGACCCAGTACTTC

CDR3 length: 12
clone size: .
V gene: TRBV2
D gene: TRBD1
J gene: TRBJ1-1
CDR3 protein: CASSWGQGEAFF
CDR3 DNA: TGTGCCAGCAGTTGGGGACAGGGTGAAGCTTTCTTT

CDR3 length: 12
clone size: .
V gene: TRBV19
D gene: .
J gene: TRBJ1-1
CDR3 protein: CASYSGRTEAFF
CDR3 DNA: TGTGCCAGTTATTCAGGGAGGACTGAAGCTTTCTTT

CDR3 length: 14
clone size: .
V gene: TRBV21-1
D gene: .
J gene: TRBJ2-7
CDR3 protein: CASPYYGRNREQYF
CDR3 DNA: TGTGCCAGCCCCTACTATGGCAGAAATCGCGAGCAGTACTTC

CDR3 length: 14
clone size: .
V gene: TRBV2
D gene: .
J gene: TRBJ2-3
CDR3 protein: CASRREQLTDTQYF
CDR3 DNA: TGTGCCAGCAGGAGGGAACAGCTCACAGATACGCAGTATTTT

CDR3 length: 14
clone size: .
V gene: TRBV6-5
D gene: TRBD1
J gene: TRBJ2-7
CDR3 protein: CASRVDRVVNEQYF
CDR3 DNA: TGTGCCAGCAGGGTGGACAGGGTCGTCAACGAGCAGTACTTC

CDR3 length: 14
clone size: .
V gene: TRBV5-1
D gene: .
J gene: TRBJ2-7
CDR3 protein: CASSPGARYYEQYF
CDR3 DNA: TGCGCCAGCAGCCCGGGAGCCAGATACTACGAGCAGTACTTC

CDR3 length: 11
clone size: .
V gene: TRBV12-3/TRBV12-4
D gene: .
J gene: TRBJ2-1
CDR3 protein: CDQNGSNEQFF
CDR3 DNA: TGTGATCAAAACGGGAGCAATGAGCAGTTCTTC

CDR3 length: 14
clone size: .
V gene: TRBV30
D gene: .
J gene: TRBJ1-2
CDR3 protein: CAWRPNTSGYGYTF
CDR3 DNA: TGTGCCTGGAGACCCAATACATCGGGGTACGGCTACACCTTC

CDR3 length: 13
clone size: few
V gene: TRBV30
D gene: .
J gene: TRBJ1-5
CDR3 protein: CAWSIQHNQPQHF
CDR3 DNA: TGTGCCTGGAGTATACAGCACAATCAGCCCCAGCATTTT

CDR3 length: 14
clone size: few
V gene: TRBV5-1
D gene: TRBD1
J gene: TRBJ2-7
CDR3 protein: CASSRDRERSEQYF
CDR3 DNA: TGCGCCAGCAGCCGTGACAGGGAGAGGTCCGAGCAGTACTTC

CDR3 length: 15
clone size: .
V gene: TRBV2
D gene: .
J gene: TRBJ1-5
CDR3 protein: CASSSEQGRNQPQHF
CDR3 DNA: TGTGCCAGCAGCTCCGAACAGGGTCGGAATCAGCCCCAGCATTTT

CDR3 length: 14
clone size: .
V gene: TRBV19
D gene: TRBD1
J gene: TRBJ1-5
CDR3 protein: CASREQGYNQPQHF
CDR3 DNA: TGTGCCAGTAGGGAACAGGGGTACAATCAGCCCCAGCATTTT

CDR3 length: 12
clone size: once
V gene: TRBV6-5
D gene: .
J gene: TRBJ2-1
CDR3 protein: CASSIDSNEQFF
CDR3 DNA: TGTGCCAGCAGTATTGACAGCAATGAGCAGTTCTTC

CDR3 length: 14
clone size: .
V gene: TRBV20-1
D gene: .
J gene: TRBJ2-3
CDR3 protein: CSASPRLGTDTQYF
CDR3 DNA: TGCAGTGCTAGTCCAAGGCTAGGCACAGATACGCAGTATTTT

CDR3 length: 14
clone size: .
V gene: TRBV7-3
D gene: TRBD2
J gene: TRBJ2-7
CDR3 protein: CASSTGLAGGEQYF
CDR3 DNA: TGTGCCAGCAGCACGGGACTAGCGGGAGGCGAGCAGTACTTC